This T cell receptor beta chain was captured by sequencing in a study of cytomegalovirus exposure and HLA in healthy donors. Study information: Counted in an early data release were tens of millions of unique TCRs from HLA-typed donors.

PCR amplification relied on 60 Vbeta primers (plus 13 Jbeta primers). This table comes from immunoSEQ multiplex PCR, and its TCRdb copy is limited to in-frame clones, with some not included. The repertoire has about 170,000 clones, 70% to 90% of them found once; the top ten carry around 2.6%. Points on this clone: The target antigen is unknown.

In germline, CDR1 is SGHTA, CDR2 FQGNSA. V lost 0 bases to trimming and J lost 0 bases, with 18 bases between them. This CDR3 comprises 19 residues. Study conclusions and caveats: V- and J-gene trimming of TCR beta was linked (in a later analysis) to a missense DCLRE1C variant.

The chain uses TRBV7-2 and TRBJ2-1; maybe TRBD2 (6 bases). This sequence was found in a young man in good health and CMV-seropositive. The sequenced sample was PBMCs. CDR3 protein: CASSLALWRAASSYNEQFF. The CDR3 DNA follows: TGTGCCAGCAGCTTAGCGCTGTGGAGGGCGGCTAGCTCCTACAATGAGCAGTTCTTC.